Each of the 16 T cell receptor beta chains below was sequenced from the same sample in a study of T-cell reconstitution after alpha-beta-depleted transplantation in children. Unique molecular identifiers were incorporated into the prepared TCRbeta library. TCRdb used MiXCR to reprocess the PCR reads, holding one entry per CDR3 protein. The data contain about 250,000 distinct CDR3 sequences, roughly a quarter of them singletons. Sample: PBMCs, mostly from graft donor cells, taken 360 days after TCRalphabeta/CD19-depleted stem cell transplant. All receptors come from a female patient younger than 10 who had a stem cell transplant for congenital amegakaryocytic thrombocytopenia, so the T cells may come from the graft donor.

V is TRBV28 and J is TRBJ2-7; 9 bases are a match to TRBD1. CDR1 MDHEN and CDR2 SYDVKM come from the germline V gene. The trim removed 4 bases at V and 6 bases at J, leaving 10 bases unmatched. The CDR3 extends over 15 amino acids. CDR3 amino acids: CASSSPVQGALEQYF. For the CDR3, the DNA is TGTGCCAGCAGTTCCCCGGTACAGGGGGCTCTCGAGCAGTACTTC.

This clonotype was seen only a few times. The J gene is TRBJ2-1, the V gene TRBV18; 12 bases are shared with TRBD2. In germline, CDR1 is KGHSH, CDR2 LQKENI. The junction had 8 bases not matched to a gene; V was cut back by 5 bases and J by 9 bases. This CDR3 spans 15 amino acids. As DNA, the CDR3 is TGTGCCAGCTCAACACTAGCGGGAGGTCTCGGTGAGCAGTTCTTC. This encodes CASSTLAGGLGEQFF.

This clonotype was seen a few times. The chain combines TRBV5-8 with TRBJ2-4; D remains unclear. Trimming removed 5 bases from V and 0 bases from J, with 9 bases in between. CDR1 and CDR2 (germline): SGHTS, YDEGEE. The CDR3 loop spans 14 amino acids. The CDR3 region is CASRLRGAKNIQYF. The CDR3 DNA is TGTGCCAGCAGGCTCCGAGGAGCCAAAAACATTCAGTACTTC.

The chain carries TRBV28 and TRBJ2-5; the D is unclear. Germline V lookup: CDR1 MDHEN, CDR2 SYDVKM. The CDR3 runs to 12 residues. V lost 3 bases and J lost 9, with 11 bases in between. CDR3 coding DNA: TGTGCCAGCAGTTTCTCACCGGGTTCCCAGTACTTC. Translating gives CASSFSPGSQYF. The whole variable domain, remainder taken from reference TRBV28 and TRBJ2-5, is DVKVTQSSRYLVKRTGEKVFLECVQDMDHENMFWYRQDPGLGLRLIYFSYDVKMKEKGDIPEGYSVSREKKERFSLILESASTNQTSMYLCASSFSPGSQYFGPGTRLLVL.

This chain joins TRBV4-3 and TRBJ2-3, with 9 bases identical to TRBD2. Trimming took 6 bases from V and 1 from J; bases not matched to a gene: 2. This CDR3 is 14 amino acids long. In germline, CDR1 is LGHNA, CDR2 YSLEER. CDR3 loop: CASSRTSGTDTQYF. The CDR3 DNA follows: TGCGCCAGCAGTCGGACTAGCGGCACAGATACGCAGTATTTT.

This clonotype was observed a few times. V usage is TRBV4-1 and J usage is TRBJ1-4, with a tentative D call TRBD1 (5 bases). Germline V lookup: CDR1 MGHRA, CDR2 YSYEKL. Trimming left V 0 bases short and J 0 bases short, with 11 bases between. The CDR3 runs to 17 residues. CDR3 amino acids: CASSQDGRVTTNEKLFF. The CDR3 nucleotides read TGCGCCAGCAGCCAAGATGGCAGGGTTACAACTAATGAAAAACTGTTTTTT.

This clonotype was counted many times. The chain joins TRBV12-3 or TRBV12-4 to TRBJ1-3; no reliable D call. The CDR3 extends over 12 amino acids. The V gene lost 4 bases and the J gene lost 8 bases, with 9 bases spanning the gap. CDR3 residues: CASSSSGDTIYF. CDR3 coding DNA: TGTGCCAGCAGTTCGTCCGGGGACACCATATATTTT.

This clonotype has more than one count but fewer than ten. V is TRBV12-3 or TRBV12-4 and J is TRBJ2-5; 14 bases agree with TRBD2. The CDR3 sequence is 17 residues long. J gave up 5 bases and V 4 bases, and 9 bases lay outside the gene matches. CDR3 coding DNA: TGTGCCAGCAGTTCCACCGGGACTAGCGGGAGTATTGAGACCCAGTACTTC. Encoded protein: CASSSTGTSGSIETQYF.

This clonotype is a singleton in its sample. The CDR3 DNA is TGCGCCAGCAGTGATTACGGGGACAGGGCCTACGAGCAGTACTTC. Protein: CASSDYGDRAYEQYF. The chain combines TRBV10-2 with TRBJ2-7; TRBD1 aligns across 9 bases. This CDR3 has 15 amino acids. V was clipped by 3 bases and J by 2 bases; unmatched bases: 5. Germline CDR1 WSHSY, CDR2 SAAADI.

This clonotype was counted many times. The chain has TRBV12-3 or TRBV12-4 and TRBJ2-3, with 12 bases identical to TRBD2. The CDR3 has 17 residues. The J segment lost 6 bases and the V segment lost 3 bases, leaving 10 bases of the junction unmatched. The CDR3 DNA reads as TGTGCCAGCAGTTTTTGGCTAGCGGGGGGGCATGAGGATACGCAGTATTTT. Its protein is CASSFWLAGGHEDTQYF.

J is TRBJ2-3 and V is TRBV4-1; D is possibly TRBD1 or TRBD2 (5 bases each). CDR1 is MGHRA, CDR2 YSYEKL, per germline. V lost 4 bases and J lost 6, with 17 bases in between. CDR3 size: 15 residues. The CDR3 bases are TGCGCCAGCAGCCCGGGGACCGCTTTTGTGGATACGCAGTATTTT. Its protein is CASSPGTAFVDTQYF.

The chain couples TRBV27 to TRBJ2-7; TRBD1 or TRBD2 may be the D gene (5 bases each). The CDR3 loop spans 15 amino acids. CDR1 MNHEY and CDR2 SMNVEV come from the germline V gene (reference sequence). Trimming stripped 3 bases from V and 4 bases from J, with 16 bases between. This CDR3 is CASSLAGTLFYEQYF. The CDR3 DNA sequence: TGTGCCAGCAGTTTGGCCGGGACCCTTTTTTACGAGCAGTACTTC.

J is TRBJ2-7 and V is TRBV3-1, with D possibly being TRBD1 (6 bases). V lost 3 bases and J lost 7, with 13 bases in between. Germline CDR1 and CDR2: LGHDT and YNNKEL (reference sequence). This CDR3 spans 13 amino acids. The CDR3 region is CASSQRGKGEQYF. CDR3 bases: TGTGCCAGCAGCCAGAGGGGGAAAGGAGAGCAGTACTTC.

Ten or more counts support this clonotype. The CDR3 loop reads CASRSSGGTDTQYF. The CDR3 coding sequence is TGTGCCAGCAGGTCCTCCGGGGGCACAGATACGCAGTATTTT. The rearrangement uses TRBV12-3 or TRBV12-4 and TRBJ2-3; D may be TRBD2 (5 bases). The CDR3 covers 14 residues. Trimming left V 6 bases short and J 1 base short, with 11 bases between.

This chain connects TRBV29-1 to TRBJ1-1; D is ambiguous. The CDR3 spans 14 residues. Germline loops: CDR1 SQVTM, CDR2 ANQGSEA. V was trimmed by 5 bases and J by 6 bases, leaving 19 bases between them. The CDR3 sequence: CSVYLRSSEAEAFF. CDR3 DNA sequence: TGCAGCGTTTACCTTAGGTCGTCGGAGGCTGAAGCTTTCTTT.

This clonotype has a handful of counts. The V gene is TRBV12-3 or TRBV12-4, the J gene TRBJ2-3; 13 bases map to TRBD2. The CDR3 consists of 15 residues. V shed 7 bases and J 5 bases; nucleotides not matched to a gene: 6. CDR3 in amino acids: CASIGTSGIGDTQYF. The DNA for the CDR3 is TGTGCCAGCATTGGGACTAGCGGGATAGGAGATACGCAGTATTTT.